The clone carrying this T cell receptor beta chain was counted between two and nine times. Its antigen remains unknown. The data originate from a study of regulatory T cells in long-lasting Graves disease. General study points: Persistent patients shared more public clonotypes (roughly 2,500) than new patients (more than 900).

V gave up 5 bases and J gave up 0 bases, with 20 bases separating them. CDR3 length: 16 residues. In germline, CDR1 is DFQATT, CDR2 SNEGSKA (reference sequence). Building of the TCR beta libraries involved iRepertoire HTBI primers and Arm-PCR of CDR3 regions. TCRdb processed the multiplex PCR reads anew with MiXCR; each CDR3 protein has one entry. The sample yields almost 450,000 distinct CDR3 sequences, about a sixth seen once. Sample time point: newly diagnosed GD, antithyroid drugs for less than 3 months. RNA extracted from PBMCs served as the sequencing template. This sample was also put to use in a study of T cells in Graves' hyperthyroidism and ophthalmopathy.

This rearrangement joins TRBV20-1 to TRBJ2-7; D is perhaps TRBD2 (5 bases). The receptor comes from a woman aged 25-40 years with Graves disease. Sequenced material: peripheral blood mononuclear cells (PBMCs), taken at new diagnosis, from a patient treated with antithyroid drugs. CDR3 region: CSARNSLATLSYEQYF. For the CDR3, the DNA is TGCAGTGCTCGAAACTCCCTAGCCACACTCTCCTACGAGCAGTACTTC.